The clone carrying this TCR beta chain has a handful of counts. This specimen belongs to a study of blood T cell repertoires in COVID-19. As originally analysed: It was from reference gene primer amplification that nucleated cell counts were estimated. Produced via immunoSEQ multiplex PCR; TCRdb's table is partial and in-frame only. V and J calls and clone size are copied from that table; D and trimming were computed from the DNA. The table lists more than 250,000 clones, 80% to 90% of them singletons, with 1.2% in the top ten. V lost 6 bases to trimming and J lost 1 base, with 12 bases between them. The CDR3 loop spans 14 amino acids. CDR1 and CDR2 (germline): MNHEY, SVGAGI.

The rearrangement uses TRBV6-5 and TRBJ2-5; tentative D call: TRBD2 (6 bases). The source is a woman aged 50 to 60 with acute or convalescent COVID-19. Input material: peripheral blood. The CDR3 sequence is CASRSFSGQETQYF. The CDR3 DNA reads TGTGCCAGCAGGTCCTTTAGCGGCCAAGAGACCCAGTACTTC.